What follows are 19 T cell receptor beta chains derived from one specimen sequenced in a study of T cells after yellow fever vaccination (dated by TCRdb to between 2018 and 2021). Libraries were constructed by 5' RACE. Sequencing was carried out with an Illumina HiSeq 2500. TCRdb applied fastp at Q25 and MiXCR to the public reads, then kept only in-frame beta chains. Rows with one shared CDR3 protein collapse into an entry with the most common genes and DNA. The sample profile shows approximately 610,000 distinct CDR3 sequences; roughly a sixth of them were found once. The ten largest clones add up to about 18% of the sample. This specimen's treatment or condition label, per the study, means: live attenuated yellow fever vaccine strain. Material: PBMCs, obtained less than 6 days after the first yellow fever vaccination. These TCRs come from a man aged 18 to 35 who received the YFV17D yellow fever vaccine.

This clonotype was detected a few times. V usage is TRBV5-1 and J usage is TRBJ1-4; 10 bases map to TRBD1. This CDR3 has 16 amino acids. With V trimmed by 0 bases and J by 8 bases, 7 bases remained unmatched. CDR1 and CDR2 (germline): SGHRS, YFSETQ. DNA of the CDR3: TGCGCCAGCAGCTTGGGAGTAAGGGGACAGGGGGAAAAACTGTTTTTT. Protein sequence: CASSLGVRGQGEKLFF.

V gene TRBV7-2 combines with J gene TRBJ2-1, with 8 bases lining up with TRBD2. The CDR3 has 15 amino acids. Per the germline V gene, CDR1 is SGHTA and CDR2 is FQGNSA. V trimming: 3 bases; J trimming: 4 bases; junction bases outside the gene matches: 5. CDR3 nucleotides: TGTGCCAGCAGCTTCAGCGGGGGTTATTACAATGAGCAGTTCTTC. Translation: CASSFSGGYYNEQFF.

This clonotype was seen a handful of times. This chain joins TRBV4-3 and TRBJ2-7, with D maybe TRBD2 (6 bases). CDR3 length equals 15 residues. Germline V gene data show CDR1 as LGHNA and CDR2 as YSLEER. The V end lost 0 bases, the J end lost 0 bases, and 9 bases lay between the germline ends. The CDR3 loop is CASSQERGTSYEQYV. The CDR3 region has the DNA TGCGCCAGCAGCCAAGAACGGGGGACCTCCTACGAGCAGTACGTC.

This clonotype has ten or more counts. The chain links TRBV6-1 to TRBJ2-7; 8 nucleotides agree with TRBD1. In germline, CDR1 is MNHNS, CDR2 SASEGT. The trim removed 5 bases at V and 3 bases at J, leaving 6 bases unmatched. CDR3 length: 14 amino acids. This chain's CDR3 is CASSIQGAVYEQYF. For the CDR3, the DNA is TGTGCCAGCAGTATCCAGGGGGCAGTCTACGAGCAGTACTTC.

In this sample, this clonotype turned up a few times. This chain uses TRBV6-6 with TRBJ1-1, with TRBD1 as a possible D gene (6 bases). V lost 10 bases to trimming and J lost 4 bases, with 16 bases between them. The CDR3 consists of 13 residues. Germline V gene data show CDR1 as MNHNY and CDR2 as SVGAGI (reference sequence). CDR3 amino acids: CATRTGAGTEAFF. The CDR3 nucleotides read TGTGCCACTCGGACGGGGGCGGGCACTGAAGCTTTCTTT.

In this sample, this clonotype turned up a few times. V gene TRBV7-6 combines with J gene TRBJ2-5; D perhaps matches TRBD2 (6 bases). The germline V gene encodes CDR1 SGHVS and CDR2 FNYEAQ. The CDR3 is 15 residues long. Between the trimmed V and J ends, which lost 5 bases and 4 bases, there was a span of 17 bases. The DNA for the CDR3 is TGTGCCAGCAGCCTAGGCGGAGGGCCCCGAGAGACCCAGTACTTC. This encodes CASSLGGGPRETQYF.

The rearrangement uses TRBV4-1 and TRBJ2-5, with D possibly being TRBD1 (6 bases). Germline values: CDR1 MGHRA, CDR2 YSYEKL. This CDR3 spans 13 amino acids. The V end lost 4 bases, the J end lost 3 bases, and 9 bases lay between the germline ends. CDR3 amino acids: CASSPQGKETQYF. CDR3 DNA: TGCGCCAGCAGCCCCCAGGGGAAAGAGACCCAGTACTTC.

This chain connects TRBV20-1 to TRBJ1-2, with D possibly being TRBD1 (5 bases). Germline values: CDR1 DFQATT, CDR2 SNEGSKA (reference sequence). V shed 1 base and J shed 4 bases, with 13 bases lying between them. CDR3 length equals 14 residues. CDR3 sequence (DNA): TGCAGTGCTAGAGTATCGGGGCGCGCCTATGGCTACACCTTC. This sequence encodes CSARVSGRAYGYTF.

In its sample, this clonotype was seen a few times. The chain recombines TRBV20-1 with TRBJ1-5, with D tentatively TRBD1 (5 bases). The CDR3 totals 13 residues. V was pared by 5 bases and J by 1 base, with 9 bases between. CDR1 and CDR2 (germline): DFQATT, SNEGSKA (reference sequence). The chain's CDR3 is CSAPRQSNQPQHF. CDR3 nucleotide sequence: TGCAGTGCTCCAAGACAGAGCAATCAGCCCCAGCATTTT.

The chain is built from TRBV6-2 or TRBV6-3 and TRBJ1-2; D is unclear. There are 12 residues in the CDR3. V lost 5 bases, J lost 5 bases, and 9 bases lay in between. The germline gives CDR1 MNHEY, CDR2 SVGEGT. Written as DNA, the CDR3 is TGTGCCAGCAGTCTTGACCCTTATGGCTACACCTTC. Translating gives CASSLDPYGYTF.

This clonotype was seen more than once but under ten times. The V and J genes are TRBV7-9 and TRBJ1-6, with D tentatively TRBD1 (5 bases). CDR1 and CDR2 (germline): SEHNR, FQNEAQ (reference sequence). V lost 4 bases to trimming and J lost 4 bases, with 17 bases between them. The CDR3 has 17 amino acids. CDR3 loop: CASSSNPDITYNSPLHF. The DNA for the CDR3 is TGTGCCAGCAGCTCCAACCCGGACATCACTTATAATTCACCCCTCCACTTT.

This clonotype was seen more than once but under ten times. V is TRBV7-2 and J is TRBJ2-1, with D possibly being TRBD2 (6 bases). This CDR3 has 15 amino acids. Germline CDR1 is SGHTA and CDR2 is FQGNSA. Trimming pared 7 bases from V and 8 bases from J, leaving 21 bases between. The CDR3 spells CASIRIAEAGDEQFF. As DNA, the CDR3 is TGTGCCAGCATCCGTATAGCGGAGGCTGGGGATGAGCAGTTCTTC.

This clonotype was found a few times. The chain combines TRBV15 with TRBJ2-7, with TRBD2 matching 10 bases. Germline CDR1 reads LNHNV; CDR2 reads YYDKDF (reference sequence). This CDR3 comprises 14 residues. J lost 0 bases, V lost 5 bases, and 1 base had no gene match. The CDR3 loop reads CATSGTSDSYEQYF. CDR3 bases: TGTGCCACCAGCGGGACTAGCGACTCCTACGAGCAGTACTTC. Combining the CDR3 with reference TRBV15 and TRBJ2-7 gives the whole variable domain DAMVIQNPRYQVTQFGKPVTLSCSQTLNHNVMYWYQQKSSQAPKLLFHYYDKDFNNEADTPDNFQSRRPNTSFCFLDIRSPGLGDTAMYLCATSGTSDSYEQYFGPGTRLTVT.

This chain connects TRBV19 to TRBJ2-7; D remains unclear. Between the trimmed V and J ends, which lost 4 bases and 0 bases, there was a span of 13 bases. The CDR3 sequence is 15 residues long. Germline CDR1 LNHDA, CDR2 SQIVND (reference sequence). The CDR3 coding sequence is TGTGCCAGTAGTACTCCCGGAGAGAGCTCCTACGAGCAGTACTTC. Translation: CASSTPGESSYEQYF.

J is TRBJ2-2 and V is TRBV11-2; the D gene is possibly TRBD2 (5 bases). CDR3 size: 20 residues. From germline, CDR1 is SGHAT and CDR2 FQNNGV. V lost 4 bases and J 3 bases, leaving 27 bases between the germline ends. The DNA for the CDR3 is TGTGCCAGCAGCTCTGGGGTGTTACAGAGGGCGACCAAACACACCGGGGAGCTGTTTTTT. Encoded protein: CASSSGVLQRATKHTGELFF.

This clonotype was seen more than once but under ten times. CDR3 region: CASSLTSGGAENEQFF. The CDR3 DNA reads TGTGCCAGCAGTCTGACTAGCGGGGGGGCTGAAAATGAGCAGTTCTTC. V and J are TRBV27 and TRBJ2-1; 14 bases fit TRBD2. CDR3 size: 16 residues. CDR1 and CDR2 (germline): MNHEY, SMNVEV (reference sequence). The V gene end was trimmed by 5 bases and the J gene end by 7 bases; junction bases not matched to a gene: 7.

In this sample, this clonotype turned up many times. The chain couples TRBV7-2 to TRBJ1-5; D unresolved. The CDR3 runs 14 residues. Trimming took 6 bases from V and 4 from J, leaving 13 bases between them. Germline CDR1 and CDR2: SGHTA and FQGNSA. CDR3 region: CASSFNRGNQPQHF. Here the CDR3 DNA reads TGTGCCAGCAGTTTTAATCGGGGAAATCAGCCCCAGCATTTT.

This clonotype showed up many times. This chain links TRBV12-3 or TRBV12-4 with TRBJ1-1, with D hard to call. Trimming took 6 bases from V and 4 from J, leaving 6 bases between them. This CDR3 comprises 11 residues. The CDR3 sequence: CASSFGTEAFF. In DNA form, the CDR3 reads TGTGCCAGCAGCTTTGGCACTGAAGCTTTCTTT.

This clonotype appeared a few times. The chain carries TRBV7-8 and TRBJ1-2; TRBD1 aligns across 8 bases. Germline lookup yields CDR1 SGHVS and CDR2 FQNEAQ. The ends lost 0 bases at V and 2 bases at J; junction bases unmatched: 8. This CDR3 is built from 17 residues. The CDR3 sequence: CASSLAGDGQGNYGYTF. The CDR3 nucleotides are TGTGCCAGCAGCTTAGCGGGCGATGGACAGGGAAACTATGGCTACACCTTC.